This passage covers 2 T cell receptor beta chains from one sample sequenced in a study of T-cell memory formation after mild COVID-19. TCRdb used MiXCR to reprocess the 5' RACE reads, holding one entry per CDR3 protein. The repertoire holds about 100,000 distinct CDR3 sequences, with approximately 15% as singletons. The material sequenced was PBMCs or a T cell subset sorted from them (not recorded which). These receptors originate from a man younger than 35 who had mild COVID-19 (a few samples of this study predate the infection). Cell type and time point are not known.

The chain joins TRBV4-2 to TRBJ2-7; D is unresolved. Between the trimmed V and J ends, which lost 0 bases and 3 bases, there was a span of 12 bases. This CDR3 comprises 15 residues. The germline V gene encodes CDR1 LGHNA and CDR2 YNFKEQ. CDR3 loop: CASSQDKARFYEQYF. CDR3 sequence (DNA): TGTGCCAGCAGCCAAGACAAAGCCCGATTCTACGAGCAGTACTTC.

V usage is TRBV7-6 and J usage is TRBJ2-1; TRBD2 agrees at 9 bases. This CDR3 is 15 amino acids long. Germline CDR1 SGHVS, CDR2 FNYEAQ. With V trimmed by 1 base and J by 5 bases, 3 bases remained unmatched. The CDR3 loop reads CASSLVTSGDNEQFF. The CDR3 DNA sequence: TGTGCCAGCAGCTTAGTGACTAGCGGCGACAATGAGCAGTTCTTC. The complete variable domain, with remaining parts taken from reference TRBV7-6 and TRBJ2-1, reads GAGVSQSPRYKVTKRGQDVALRCDPISGHVSLYWYRQALGQGPEFLTYFNYEAQQDKSGLPNDRFSAERPEGSISTLTIQRTEQRDSAMYRCASSLVTSGDNEQFFGPGTRLTVL.